This entry concerns a single TCR beta chain. The repertoire was sequenced with immunoSEQ multiplex PCR; TCRdb's copy has only in-frame clones and lacks some. The sample records about 5,900 clones, 75% to 80% being singletons. This sample stems from a study of immune evolution from preneoplasia to lung adenocarcinoma. The source of this sequence is an older donor with lung adenocarcinoma. Sequencing input: FFPE lung adenocarcinoma in situ tissue.

The CDR3 protein is CAISESLREPQHF. The CDR3 DNA sequence: TGTGCCATCAGTGAGTCGTTACGGGAACCCCAGCATTTT. The chain combines TRBV10-3 with TRBJ1-5; D remains unclear. Per the germline V gene, CDR1 is ENHRY and CDR2 is SYGVKD. V shed 0 bases and J shed 10 bases, with 10 bases lying between them. The CDR3 totals 13 residues.